The table lists the clone carrying this TCR beta chain with a few counts. The V and J ends lost 0 bases and 3 bases, in that order; junction bases with no gene match: 8. This CDR3 has 17 amino acids. The germline CDR1 and CDR2 sequences are SGHRS and YFSETQ. TCRdb reprocessed the RT-PCR reads with MiXCR, giving one entry per CDR3 protein. Here the sample spans hundreds of thousands of distinct CDR3 sequences, 13% to 15% being singletons. The sequence was obtained from a female donor in good health, serving as a healthy control. The J gene is TRBJ2-7, the V gene TRBV5-1, with 11 bases matching TRBD1. The sample comprised memory CD4+ T cells from blood. This CDR3 is CASSLATGTGGFYEQYF. The DNA of the CDR3 is TGCGCCAGCAGCTTGGCCACCGGGACAGGGGGTTTCTACGAGCAGTACTTC.